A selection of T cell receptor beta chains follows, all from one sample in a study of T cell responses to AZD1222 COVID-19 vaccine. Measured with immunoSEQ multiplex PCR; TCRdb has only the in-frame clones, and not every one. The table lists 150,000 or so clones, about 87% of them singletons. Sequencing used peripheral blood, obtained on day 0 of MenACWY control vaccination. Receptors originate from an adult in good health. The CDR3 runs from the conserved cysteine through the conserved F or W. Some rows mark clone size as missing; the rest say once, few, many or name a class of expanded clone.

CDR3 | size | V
CASSFGQGTGEQFF | NA | TRBV7-3
CAGGTGDVRATEAFF | NA | TRBV7-9
CASSPSRTENEKLFF | once | TRBV4-3
CASSTGGSSYEQYF | NA | TRBV6-5
CASSQAGRSGANVLTF | NA | TRBV4-1
CASTPGTSRDTGELFF | NA | TRBV25-1
CASSLEAGRFHGYTF | NA | TRBV27
CASSYRAHQPQHF | NA | TRBV6-5
CSVAGTGESYEQYF | NA | TRBV29-1
CASSYSNSNYGYTF | NA | TRBV6-5
CASSLSREPDEQYF | NA | TRBV5-1
CASSVSSVSNTEAFF | NA | TRBV6-4
CASSLAAGMNTEAFF | NA | TRBV5-1
CASSPLSTSGPYNEQFF | NA | TRBV27
CASSQTYRYVYNEQFF | NA | TRBV23-1